The 17 T cell receptor beta chains presented below share a single source sample, sequenced in a study of cytomegalovirus exposure and HLA in healthy donors. PCR amplification relied on 60 Vbeta primers (plus 13 Jbeta primers). The method was immunoSEQ multiplex PCR; TCRdb's version includes in-frame clones alone and lacks a portion of them. The repertoire has over 150,000 clones, roughly four fifths of them found once; the top ten carry 0.098%. The material sequenced was PBMCs. Receptors originate from a boy aged 2 to 9 in good health and CMV-seronegative.

This rearrangement joins TRBV4-3 to TRBJ2-5, with 10 bases matching TRBD2. J was trimmed by 9 bases and V by 0 bases; bases with no gene match: 10. Germline V gene lookup returns CDR1 LGHNA and CDR2 YSLEER. This CDR3 contains 16 residues. In DNA form, the CDR3 reads TGCGCCAGCAGCCAAGATTCGGTAGCGGGGGGCAGGGCCCAGTACTTC. Protein sequence: CASSQDSVAGGRAQYF.

This rearrangement joins TRBV18 to TRBJ1-6; D gene uncertain. The CDR3 is made up of 13 amino acids. Germline-derived CDR1 and CDR2 are KGHSH and LQKENI. Trimming left V 6 bases short and J 8 bases short, with 11 bases between. The CDR3 DNA sequence: TGTGCCAGCTCTCGCATTATAGATTCACCCCTCCACTTT. Amino acids: CASSRIIDSPLHF.

This chain joins TRBV5-1 and TRBJ2-7, with D tentatively TRBD1 (5 bases). The CDR3 extends over 18 amino acids. Trimming stripped 2 bases from V and 3 bases from J, with 24 bases between. CDR1 and CDR2 (germline): SGHRS, YFSETQ. The CDR3 region has the DNA TGCGCCAGCAGCTTCAACACCGACAGTAATGGGCTCCTCTACGAGCAGTACTTC. Its translation: CASSFNTDSNGLLYEQYF. Based on the CDR3 plus reference TRBV5-1 and TRBJ2-7, the full variable domain is KAGVTQTPRYLIKTRGQQVTLSCSPISGHRSVSWYQQTPGQGLQFLFEYFSETQRNKGNFPGRFSGRQFSNSRSEMNVSTLELGDSALYLCASSFNTDSNGLLYEQYFGPGTRLTVT.

A single count supports this clone. The genes are TRBV18 and TRBJ1-2; D is possibly TRBD1 (6 bases). Per the germline V gene, CDR1 is KGHSH and CDR2 is LQKENI. The CDR3 is made up of 15 amino acids. V was shortened by 2 bases and J by 0 bases, with 10 bases between the two germline ends. CDR3 sequence reads: CASSPVQGSNYGYTF. The CDR3 bases are TGTGCCAGCTCACCAGTACAGGGCTCTAACTATGGCTACACCTTC.

This chain connects TRBV27 to TRBJ1-5; D is uncertain. Germline V lookup: CDR1 MNHEY, CDR2 SMNVEV (reference sequence). Trimming left V 8 bases short and J 9 bases short, with 17 bases between. The CDR3 is made up of 13 amino acids. CDR3 loop: CASRNHGGSPQHF. CDR3 nucleotide sequence: TGTGCCAGCCGCAACCATGGAGGCTCGCCCCAGCATTTT.

The V gene is TRBV28, the J gene TRBJ2-3; TRBD1 is a possible D gene (6 bases). Germline V lookup: CDR1 MDHEN, CDR2 SYDVKM. The CDR3 covers 16 residues. V dropped 4 bases and J dropped 2 bases, with 16 bases sitting between them. The CDR3 loop reads CASSSIGQLSTDTQYF. The DNA for the CDR3 is TGTGCCAGCAGTTCCATAGGACAGCTCTCCACAGATACGCAGTATTTT.

The chain uses TRBV2 and TRBJ1-2; D gene unclear. With 1 base removed from V and 0 bases from J, the gap between germline ends came to 6 bases. CDR1 SNHLY and CDR2 FYNNEI come from the germline V gene. This CDR3 comprises 14 residues. CDR3 region: CASSEDRSNYGYTF. The CDR3 bases are TGTGCCAGCAGTGAAGACAGATCTAACTATGGCTACACCTTC.

V gene TRBV7-2 combines with J gene TRBJ2-3, with 10 bases lining up with TRBD2. The junction had 9 bases not matched to a gene; V was cut back by 5 bases and J by 4 bases. Germline-derived CDR1 and CDR2 are SGHTA and FQGNSA. This CDR3 is built from 16 residues. CDR3 nucleotide sequence: TGTGCCAGCAGCCTAATGCTAGCGGGGGCCCCAGATACGCAGTATTTT. Translation: CASSLMLAGAPDTQYF.

V gene TRBV5-1 combines with J gene TRBJ2-1; weak D call: TRBD1 (5 bases). Trimming cost V 4 bases and J 6 bases, with 17 bases left between them. CDR3 length equals 15 residues. Germline loops: CDR1 SGHRS, CDR2 YFSETQ. This chain's CDR3 is CASSELPTETNEQFF. The CDR3 nucleotides are TGCGCCAGCAGCGAACTACCGACAGAAACCAATGAGCAGTTCTTC.

The CDR3 region is CASPPSGGLSSYNSPLHF. The CDR3 DNA reads TGTGCCAGCCCCCCTTCAGGGGGCCTCAGCTCCTATAATTCACCCCTCCACTTT. The V and J genes are TRBV5-8 and TRBJ1-6; 8 nucleotides match TRBD1. CDR1 and CDR2 (germline): SGHTS, YDEGEE. V lost 7 bases, J lost 0 bases, and 12 bases stayed unmatched. The CDR3 loop spans 18 amino acids.

As concerns this clone: At one end, the junction sequence differs from germline, possibly due to a read error. V gene TRBV5-1 combines with J gene TRBJ1-6, with 10 bases matching TRBD1. The CDR3 sequence is 18 residues long. Germline-derived CDR1 and CDR2 are SGHRS and YFSETQ. The CDR3 bases are TGCGCCAGCAACTTGGACGTATCCGGGACAGGGGTATATTCACCCCTCCACTTT. Encoded protein: CASNLDVSGTGVYSPLHF.

V usage is TRBV27 and J usage is TRBJ2-7, with a weak D call TRBD2 (6 bases). This CDR3 comprises 13 residues. Germline assignment: CDR1 MNHEY and CDR2 SMNVEV (reference sequence). The V end lost 2 bases, the J end lost 2 bases, and 7 bases lay between the germline ends. CDR3 amino acids: CASSLRGTYEQYF. The DNA of the CDR3 is TGTGCCAGCAGTTTACGGGGGACCTACGAGCAGTACTTC.

The CDR3 region is CASSSPDQRGVVEQFF. The CDR3 coding sequence is TGCGCCAGCAGCTCGCCCGATCAGCGGGGGGTTGTGGAACAGTTCTTC. The V call is TRBV5-1, the J call TRBJ2-1, with 9 bases identical to TRBD2. Germline assignment: CDR1 SGHRS and CDR2 YFSETQ. Trimming took 3 bases from V and 13 from J; bases not matched to a gene: 17. This CDR3 region has 16 residues.

V is TRBV29-1 and J is TRBJ2-5, with a weak D call TRBD2 (5 bases). The V gene lost 5 bases and the J gene lost 5 bases, with 9 bases spanning the gap. From germline, CDR1 is SQVTM and CDR2 ANQGSEA. This CDR3 contains 11 residues. CDR3 bases: TGCAGCGTTAAGCCGGGGGAGACCCAGTACTTC. Translating gives CSVKPGETQYF.

The V gene is TRBV2, the J gene TRBJ1-1; possible D gene TRBD1, 6 bases. From germline, CDR1 is SNHLY and CDR2 FYNNEI. This CDR3 has 12 amino acids. Trimming took off 5 bases at V and 8 bases at J, with 12 bases between the two ends. CDR3 DNA: TGTGCCAGCAGTTGGACAGAGCCCGAAGCTTTCTTT. Protein sequence: CASSWTEPEAFF.

This chain links TRBV5-4 with TRBJ1-1; D not certain. Germline assignment: CDR1 SGHNT and CDR2 YYREEE (reference sequence). The germline V and J ends were trimmed by 0 bases and 5 bases, with 11 bases remaining between them. The CDR3 sequence is 14 residues long. The CDR3 coding sequence is TGTGCCAGCAGCTTGGTTACCGGGTCAACTGAAGCTTTCTTT. Amino acid sequence: CASSLVTGSTEAFF. Combining the CDR3 with reference TRBV5-4 and TRBJ1-1 gives the whole variable domain ETGVTQSPTHLIKTRGQQVTLRCSSQSGHNTVSWYQQALGQGPQFIFQYYREEENGRGNFPPRFSGLQFPNYSSELNVNALELDDSALYLCASSLVTGSTEAFFGQGTRLTVV.

This clone was detected once. This chain connects TRBV5-6 to TRBJ1-5; maybe TRBD1 (6 bases). The ends were cut back, 2 bases at V and 0 bases at J, with 12 bases in the middle. The CDR3 has 16 residues. Germline V gene data show CDR1 as SGHDT and CDR2 as YYEEEE. The CDR3 here is CASSFGTGYSNQPQHF. The CDR3 DNA is TGTGCCAGCAGCTTTGGTACAGGGTATAGCAATCAGCCCCAGCATTTT.